The present T cell receptor beta chain was sequenced within a study of CD8+CD57+ T cells in acquired aplastic anemia. Whole-study context: The mean DNA yield obtained from sorted CD4+ and CD8+ cells came to 3.2 ug.

In patients chosen for sequencing, flow cytometry had shown CD8+CD57+ cell expansion. Profiles of TCR beta VDJ and CDR3 were generated from a genomic DNA template. TCRdb reprocessed the reads with MiXCR, giving one entry per CDR3 protein. The sample shows around 200,000 distinct CDR3 sequences, 65% of them seen only once. Germline values: CDR1 SQVTM, CDR2 ANQGSEA. This CDR3 comprises 11 residues. The V gene lost 8 bases and the J gene lost 2 bases, with 9 bases spanning the gap. This clonotype appeared a few times. What it binds is not known. Study findings and constraints: Overlap between patients and controls comprised roughly 28 CD8+ CDR3 sequences.

The TCR originated in a human donor with aplastic anemia. The chain has TRBV29-1 and TRBJ2-5; D may correspond to TRBD1 or TRBD2 (5 bases each). The specimen sequenced was sorted CD4+, CD8+, or CD8+CD57+ T cells (not recorded which) from PBMCs. The CDR3 here is CSCWGQETQYF. CDR3 sequence (DNA): TGCAGCTGTTGGGGGCAAGAGACCCAGTACTTC.